The 19 T cell receptor beta chains in this list originate from one sample, sequenced in a study of T cell repertoires and HLA-DP antigens. The repertoire was sequenced with immunoSEQ multiplex PCR; TCRdb's copy has only in-frame clones and lacks some. Of over 60,000 clones listed, roughly 77% are singletons. Their cognate antigens are unknown. The sample was CD4+ T cells from PBMCs. The receptors stem from a man in his 60s in good health and CMV-seronegative.

This chain connects TRBV7-9 to TRBJ1-2; D is possibly TRBD1 (5 bases). From germline, CDR1 is SEHNR and CDR2 FQNEAQ (reference sequence). V was pared by 4 bases and J by 4 bases, with 13 bases between. The CDR3 is 14 amino acids. The CDR3 DNA sequence: TGTGCCAGCAGCTCTTCCAGGGTTGGCTATGGCTACACCTTC. Protein: CASSSSRVGYGYTF.

The chain joins TRBV10-3 to TRBJ2-3; the D gene is possibly TRBD2 (6 bases). CDR3 length: 13 residues. Trimming stripped 4 bases from V and 1 base from J, with 6 bases between. Germline CDR1 and CDR2: ENHRY and SYGVKD. The DNA of the CDR3 is TGTGCCATCAGTGGGAGGGGCACAGATACGCAGTATTTT. Protein product: CAISGRGTDTQYF.

J is TRBJ1-1 and V is TRBV6-6; maybe TRBD1 (5 bases). Trimming left V 6 bases short and J 5 bases short, with 13 bases between. The CDR3 loop spans 13 amino acids. The germline V gene encodes CDR1 MNHNY and CDR2 SVGAGI (reference sequence). The CDR3 region has the DNA TGTGCCAGCAGCTGGGGGGGGAATACTGAAGCTTTCTTT. This translates into CASSWGGNTEAFF.

The chain recombines TRBV19 with TRBJ1-4; no clear D gene. This CDR3 region has 16 residues. Trimming took 3 bases from V and 3 from J, leaving 14 bases between them. Looked up from germline, CDR1 is LNHDA and CDR2 is SQIVND (reference sequence). The CDR3 region has the DNA TGTGCCAGTAGTATTCGCGAGAAGGTGGCTAATGAAAAACTGTTTTTT. Translated: CASSIREKVANEKLFF.

This clone has a single count. The rearrangement uses TRBV15 and TRBJ2-3; TRBD2 agrees at 8 bases. With 4 bases clipped from V and 1 base from J, the junction kept 4 bases outside the gene matches. The CDR3 contains 15 residues. Looked up from germline, CDR1 is LNHNV and CDR2 is YYDKDF (reference sequence). The CDR3 loop is CATSTAGARTDTQYF. For the CDR3, the DNA is TGTGCCACCAGCACAGCGGGGGCCCGCACAGATACGCAGTATTTT.

V is TRBV6-1 and J is TRBJ2-3; a weak D match, TRBD1 (6 bases). Trimming pared 2 bases from V and 6 bases from J, leaving 15 bases between. Germline CDR1 is MNHNS and CDR2 is SASEGT. CDR3 size: 15 residues. CDR3 sequence (DNA): TGTGCCAGCAGTGAACCGGCAGGGGCCTTGGATACGCAGTATTTT. Its protein product is CASSEPAGALDTQYF.

This clone was counted once. The rearrangement joins TRBV19 to TRBJ2-1; D remains unclear. Trimming cost V 1 base and J 9 bases, with 19 bases left between them. The germline V gene encodes CDR1 LNHDA and CDR2 SQIVND (reference sequence). The CDR3 consists of 16 residues. The DNA of the CDR3 is TGTGCCAGTAGTATAGGTCGACTGGGCTCCGGCGGTGAGCAGTTCTTC. This encodes CASSIGRLGSGGEQFF.

The chain combines TRBV4-3 with TRBJ2-3, with 7 bases matching TRBD2. Trimming cost V 0 bases and J 4 bases; bases outside gene matches: 10. CDR1 and CDR2 from the germline V gene are LGHNA and YSLEER. The CDR3 runs 17 residues. Here the CDR3 reads CASSQEPLAGRADTQYF. The CDR3, as DNA: TGCGCCAGCAGCCAAGAACCCTTGGCGGGGAGGGCAGATACGCAGTATTTT.

This clone came up once. The chain carries TRBV6-5 and TRBJ1-2; D is undetermined. V dropped 0 bases and J dropped 4 bases, with 6 bases sitting between them. The length of the CDR3 is 13 residues. Per the germline V gene, CDR1 is MNHEY and CDR2 is SVGAGI. The chain's CDR3 is CASSYSGSYGYTF. DNA of the CDR3: TGTGCCAGCAGTTACTCGGGCAGCTATGGCTACACCTTC.

This rearrangement joins TRBV10-3 to TRBJ1-1; 9 bases agree with TRBD1. The ends lost 6 bases at V and 3 bases at J; junction bases unmatched: 2. CDR3 length equals 13 residues. Germline V gene sequence: CDR1 ENHRY, CDR2 SYGVKD. The CDR3 nucleotides read TGTGCCATCAGCCGGGACAGGGACACTGAAGCTTTCTTT. Translating gives CAISRDRDTEAFF.

This clone was detected once. The chain employs TRBV7-2 and TRBJ1-3; D is uncertain. The CDR3 covers 15 residues. V was trimmed by 5 bases and J by 0 bases, leaving 11 bases between them. Germline CDR1 reads SGHTA; CDR2 reads FQGNSA. CDR3 region: CASSPHLLSGNTIYF. The CDR3 coding sequence is TGTGCCAGCAGCCCCCATTTACTCTCTGGAAACACCATATATTTT. Full variable domain (rest looked up from reference TRBV7-2 and TRBJ1-3): GAGVSQSPSNKVTEKGKDVELRCDPISGHTALYWYRQSLGQGLEFLIYFQGNSAPDKSGLPSDRFSAERTGGSVSTLTIQRTQQEDSAVYLCASSPHLLSGNTIYFGEGSWLTVV.

Only a few counts were recorded for this clone. The chain links TRBV4-2 to TRBJ1-2; D may be TRBD1 (5 bases). Germline V gives CDR1 LGHNA, CDR2 YNFKEQ. V was cut by 1 base and J by 8 bases, with 14 bases left in between. This CDR3 spans 14 amino acids. The CDR3 region is CASSQGPGSDGYTF. The DNA for the CDR3 is TGTGCCAGCAGCCAAGGTCCAGGGTCGGACGGCTACACCTTC.

The chain has TRBV6-6 and TRBJ2-1; possible D gene TRBD2, 5 bases. The germline V gene encodes CDR1 MNHNY and CDR2 SVGAGI (reference sequence). Trimming stripped 2 bases from V and 0 bases from J, with 8 bases between. The CDR3 covers 15 residues. CDR3 amino acids: CASSYEGSSYNEQFF. CDR3 sequence (DNA): TGTGCCAGCAGTTACGAGGGAAGCTCCTACAATGAGCAGTTCTTC.

The J gene is TRBJ2-3, the V gene TRBV4-2, with TRBD1 matching over 10 bases. The trim removed 4 bases at V and 6 bases at J, leaving 4 bases unmatched. The V gene's germline CDR1 is LGHNA and CDR2 YNFKEQ. CDR3 length equals 14 residues. The CDR3 DNA is TGTGCCAGCAGCCCTGGGACAGGGGCCGATACGCAGTATTTT. Translated, it gives CASSPGTGADTQYF.

This chain connects TRBV4-1 to TRBJ1-3; 7 positions agree with TRBD1. Looked up from germline, CDR1 is MGHRA and CDR2 is YSYEKL. This CDR3 spans 17 amino acids. Trimming at V came to 0 bases and at J to 1 base, leaving 6 bases not matched to a gene. The CDR3 reads CASSQEGTAGSGNTIYF. The CDR3 nucleotides are TGCGCCAGCAGCCAAGAGGGGACAGCCGGATCTGGAAACACCATATATTTT.

The rearrangement uses TRBV27 and TRBJ2-2; no definite D call. The V gene's germline CDR1 is MNHEY and CDR2 SMNVEV (reference sequence). This CDR3 comprises 12 residues. V was pared by 5 bases and J by 3 bases, with 4 bases between. The CDR3 here is CASSRYTGELFF. CDR3 nucleotide sequence: TGTGCCAGCAGTCGTTACACCGGGGAGCTGTTTTTT.

In its sample, this clone was seen a few times. V is TRBV7-2 and J is TRBJ2-2; D is possibly TRBD2 (6 bases). Germline V gene data show CDR1 as SGHTA and CDR2 as FQGNSA. Trimming removed 3 bases from V and 5 bases from J, with 10 bases in between. The CDR3 covers 14 residues. CDR3 amino acids: CASSFGGGTGELFF. CDR3 sequence (DNA): TGTGCCAGCAGCTTCGGTGGGGGGACCGGGGAGCTGTTTTTT. The complete variable domain, with remaining parts taken from reference TRBV7-2 and TRBJ2-2, reads GAGVSQSPSNKVTEKGKDVELRCDPISGHTALYWYRQSLGQGLEFLIYFQGNSAPDKSGLPSDRFSAERTGGSVSTLTIQRTQQEDSAVYLCASSFGGGTGELFFGEGSRLTVL.

This chain joins TRBV7-2 and TRBJ2-7, with 7 positions matching TRBD1. After removal of 5 bases from V and 6 bases from J, the junction contained 10 bases not matched to a gene. The CDR3 is 14 amino acids. Germline CDR1 is SGHTA and CDR2 is FQGNSA. This CDR3 reads CASSLGQAEGEQYF. Here the CDR3 DNA reads TGTGCCAGCAGCCTTGGACAGGCTGAGGGCGAGCAGTACTTC. The full variable domain, completed using reference TRBV7-2 and TRBJ2-7, is GAGVSQSPSNKVTEKGKDVELRCDPISGHTALYWYRQSLGQGLEFLIYFQGNSAPDKSGLPSDRFSAERTGGSVSTLTIQRTQQEDSAVYLCASSLGQAEGEQYFGPGTRLTVT.

The V call is TRBV7-2, the J call TRBJ2-3; D gene uncertain. The length of the CDR3 is 14 residues. Trimming left V 5 bases short and J 2 bases short, with 11 bases between. Germline V lookup: CDR1 SGHTA, CDR2 FQGNSA. The CDR3 DNA follows: TGTGCCAGCAGCCCACGTAGGACCACAGATACGCAGTATTTT. Translated, it gives CASSPRRTTDTQYF.